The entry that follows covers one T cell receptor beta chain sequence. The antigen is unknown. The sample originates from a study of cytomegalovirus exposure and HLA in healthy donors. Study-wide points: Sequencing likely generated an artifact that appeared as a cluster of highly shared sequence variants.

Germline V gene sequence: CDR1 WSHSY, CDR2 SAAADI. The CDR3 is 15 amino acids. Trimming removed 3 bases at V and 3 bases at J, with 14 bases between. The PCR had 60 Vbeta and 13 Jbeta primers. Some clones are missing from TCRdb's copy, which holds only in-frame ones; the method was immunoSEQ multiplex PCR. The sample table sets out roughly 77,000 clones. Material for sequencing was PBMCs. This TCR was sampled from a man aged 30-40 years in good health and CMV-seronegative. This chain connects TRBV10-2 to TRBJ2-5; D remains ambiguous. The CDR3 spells CASSEEYSSEETQYF. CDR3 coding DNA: TGCGCCAGCAGTGAAGAGTACAGCTCAGAAGAGACCCAGTACTTC.